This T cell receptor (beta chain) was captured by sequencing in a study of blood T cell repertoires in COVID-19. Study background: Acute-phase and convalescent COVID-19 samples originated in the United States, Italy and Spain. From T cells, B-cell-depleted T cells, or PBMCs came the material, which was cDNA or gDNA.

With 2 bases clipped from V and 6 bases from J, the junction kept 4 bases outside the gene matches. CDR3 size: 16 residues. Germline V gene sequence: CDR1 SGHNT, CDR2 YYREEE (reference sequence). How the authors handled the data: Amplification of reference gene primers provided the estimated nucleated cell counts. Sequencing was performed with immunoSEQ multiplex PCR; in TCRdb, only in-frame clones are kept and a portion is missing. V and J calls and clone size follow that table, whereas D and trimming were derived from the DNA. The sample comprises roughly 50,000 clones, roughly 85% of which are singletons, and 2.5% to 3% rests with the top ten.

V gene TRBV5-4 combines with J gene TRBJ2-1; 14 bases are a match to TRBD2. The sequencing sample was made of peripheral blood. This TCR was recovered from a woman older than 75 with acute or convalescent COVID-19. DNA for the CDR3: TGTGCCAGCAGCTTAAAGACTAGCGGGGGGGCCAATGAGCAGTTCTTC. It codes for CASSLKTSGGANEQFF.